This T cell receptor beta chain was profiled in a study of response to subunit inactivated influenza vaccine. This CDR3 has 16 amino acids. Germline V gene lookup returns CDR1 SEHNR and CDR2 FQNEAQ (reference sequence). V was pared by 5 bases and J by 0 bases, with 17 bases between. Whole-study findings and limits: It was suggested by the authors that few new T cells are recruited by each seasonal influenza vaccination.

This clonotype has only a few counts. Its antigen is as yet unknown. TCRdb independently ran MiXCR on the RT-PCR reads; one entry per CDR3 protein. The data hold around 500,000 distinct CDR3 sequences, with 9.5% to 13% observed a single time. Sequenced here: PBMCs from blood, sampled about 6 weeks after vaccination. The receptor comes from a man in his forties or fifties who received an inactivated influenza vaccine. The rearrangement joins TRBV7-9 to TRBJ2-7; no clear D gene. CDR3 loop: CASSRPSQTPSYEQYF. The CDR3 coding sequence is TGTGCCAGCAGCAGACCAAGTCAGACCCCCTCCTACGAGCAGTACTTC.